This T cell receptor (beta chain) was sequenced for a study of cytomegalovirus exposure and HLA in healthy donors. Study-wide points: Most TCRs appeared rarely, but some public TCRs recurred in many donors.

With regard to this clone: Its antigen is not known.

Germline V gene sequence: CDR1 MGHRA, CDR2 YSYEKL. The ends were cut back, 2 bases at V and 3 bases at J, with 23 bases in the middle. The CDR3 has 18 amino acids. PCR was performed using 60 Vbeta and 13 Jbeta primers. The data were produced by immunoSEQ multiplex PCR, yet TCRdb's version contains in-frame clones alone and is incomplete. The sample records more than 140,000 clones, over 60% being singletons. The rearrangement joins TRBV4-1 to TRBJ2-7; D unclear. The sample comprised PBMCs. This receptor was obtained from a male donor in good health and CMV-seronegative. The CDR3 nucleotides read TGCGCCAGCAGCCAAATCGATTTTTTACCGGGTCAACTCTACGAGCAGTACTTC. Translating gives CASSQIDFLPGQLYEQYF.